Presented here are 29 T cell receptor beta chains from one specimen sequenced in a study of beta chain features in type 1 diabetes. The authors reverse transcribed all of the isolated RNA, so sequencing captured expressed TCRB transcripts. Data came from immunoSEQ multiplex PCR; TCRdb stores just in-frame clones and leaves some out. The data hold nearly 250,000 clones, with about 71% observed a single time. The source material was naive CD4+ T cells from blood. These receptors all stem from a young man in good health.

With regard to this clone: Other nucleotide sequences from this sample produce the same CDR3. The chain combines TRBV30 with TRBJ1-3; D call uncertain. Germline loops: CDR1 GTSNPN, CDR2 SVGIG (reference sequence). The CDR3 length is 12 residues. With 0 bases removed from V and 3 bases from J, the gap between germline ends came to 3 bases. This chain's CDR3 is CAWSVDGNTIYF. In nucleotides, the CDR3 is TGTGCCTGGAGTGTAGATGGAAACACCATATATTTT.

The chain joins TRBV30 to TRBJ1-1; the D is unclear. The length of the CDR3 is 11 residues. Deletions cut 4 bases from V and 3 bases from J, with 6 bases between. Germline V gene lookup returns CDR1 GTSNPN and CDR2 SVGIG (reference sequence). This chain's CDR3 is CAWNIDTEAFF. In DNA, the CDR3 is TGTGCCTGGAATATAGACACTGAAGCTTTCTTT. The variable domain in full, with the rest retrieved from reference TRBV30 and TRBJ1-1, is SQTIHQWPATLVQPVGSPLSLECTVEGTSNPNLYWYRQAAGRGLQLLFYSVGIGQISSEVPQNLSASRPQDRQFILSSKKLLLSDSGFYLCAWNIDTEAFFGQGTRLTVV.

CDR3 amino acids: CAWSGQGARNSPLHF. DNA of the CDR3: TGTGCCTGGAGTGGACAGGGGGCTCGTAATTCACCCCTCCACTTT. The rearrangement uses TRBV30 and TRBJ1-6; 10 nucleotides line up with TRBD1. Germline V gene data show CDR1 as GTSNPN and CDR2 as SVGIG (reference sequence). CDR3 length equals 15 residues. V lost 1 base to trimming and J lost 6 bases; unmatched junction nucleotides: 3.

Only one count was recorded for this clone. V is TRBV7-2 and J is TRBJ1-1; D not certain. CDR3 length equals 14 residues. Trimming stripped 5 bases from V and 6 bases from J, with 16 bases between. From germline, CDR1 is SGHTA and CDR2 FQGNSA. CDR3: CASSLLGFRAEAFF. The CDR3, as DNA: TGTGCCAGCAGCCTCCTCGGATTTCGGGCTGAAGCTTTCTTT.

Turning to this clone: This likely comes from a read error, as the CDR3 has no conserved phenylalanine or tryptophan at its end. The DNA is omitted, as the CDR3 cannot be located on it reliably, and the CDR3 follows TCRdb's listing. This chain connects TRBV29-1 to TRBJ2-4; the table's D call TRBD1 went unverified against the DNA. The CDR3 is made up of 8 amino acids, end residues included. Germline CDR1 is SQVTM and CDR2 is ANQGSEA. The CDR3 spells CSDPRGIP.

The gene calls are TRBV29-1 and TRBJ1-4, with D possibly being TRBD1 (5 bases). The CDR3 extends over 14 amino acids. Per the germline V gene, CDR1 is SQVTM and CDR2 is ANQGSEA. Between the trimmed V and J ends, which lost 4 bases and 8 bases, there was a span of 17 bases. The CDR3 DNA sequence: TGCAGCGTTGGCGTGACGGTCCGGGACGAAAAACTGTTTTTT. This gives the protein CSVGVTVRDEKLFF.

This clone was found a few times. The chain couples TRBV9 to TRBJ2-3; 8 bases agree with TRBD1. Germline lookup yields CDR1 SGDLS and CDR2 YYNGEE. This CDR3 has 16 amino acids. Trimming cost V 0 bases and J 1 base; bases outside gene matches: 4. The CDR3 nucleotides are TGTGCCAGCAGCGTAGATCCAGGGGGCGGCACAGATACGCAGTATTTT. Protein sequence: CASSVDPGGGTDTQYF.

The rearrangement joins TRBV7-2 to TRBJ2-7; TRBD2 might be the D (5 bases). The CDR3 covers 13 residues. V was shortened by 5 bases and J by 3 bases, with 11 bases between the two germline ends. Germline assignment: CDR1 SGHTA and CDR2 FQGNSA. The CDR3 sequence is CASSPFGGYEQYF. The CDR3 coding sequence is TGTGCCAGCAGCCCCTTCGGAGGCTACGAGCAGTACTTC.

The chain recombines TRBV29-1 with TRBJ2-6; D perhaps matches TRBD2 (5 bases). Germline loops: CDR1 SQVTM, CDR2 ANQGSEA. The length of the CDR3 is 15 residues. Trimming left V 3 bases short and J 0 bases short, with 9 bases between. The CDR3, as DNA: TGCAGCGTTGATGAGGGCTACTCTGGGGCCAACGTCCTGACTTTC. Its translation is CSVDEGYSGANVLTF.

This chain joins TRBV7-9 and TRBJ2-5, with TRBD2 identical over 7 bases. Per the germline V gene, CDR1 is SEHNR and CDR2 is FQNEAQ (reference sequence). CDR3 size: 16 residues. The ends lost 5 bases at V and 3 bases at J; junction bases unmatched: 12. CDR3 loop: CASSLPGRGGEETQYF. CDR3 DNA sequence: TGTGCCAGCAGCCTCCCCGGACGGGGAGGGGAAGAGACCCAGTACTTC.

The V gene is TRBV7-2, the J gene TRBJ1-3; the D is unclear. The V and J ends lost 5 bases and 0 bases respectively, with 23 bases between them. The CDR3 contains 19 residues. Germline V gene data show CDR1 as SGHTA and CDR2 as FQGNSA. In DNA, the CDR3 is TGTGCCAGCAGCGTAGACCTACTCAGGACTGGAGTCTCTGGAAACACCATATATTTT. Translating it yields CASSVDLLRTGVSGNTIYF.

This clone was observed a few times. This rearrangement joins TRBV18 to TRBJ2-1; D not certain. V was shortened by 6 bases and J by 7 bases, with 13 bases between the two germline ends. The CDR3 sequence is 13 residues long. The germline gives CDR1 KGHSH, CDR2 LQKENI. CDR3 residues: CASSLGQENEQFF. The CDR3 DNA reads TGTGCCAGCTCCCTGGGTCAAGAAAATGAGCAGTTCTTC.

This sequence joins TRBV29-1 and TRBJ2-1, with no clear D. V was clipped by 6 bases and J by 0 bases, with 6 bases between them. The CDR3 loop spans 12 amino acids. CDR1 is SQVTM and CDR2 is ANQGSEA in the germline V gene. This CDR3 reads CSVGSSYNEQFF. CDR3 coding DNA: TGCAGCGTGGGAAGCTCCTACAATGAGCAGTTCTTC.

V gene TRBV7-2 combines with J gene TRBJ2-1; perhaps TRBD2 as D (5 bases). V was pared by 8 bases and J by 2 bases, with 13 bases between. The CDR3 runs to 14 residues. CDR1 is SGHTA and CDR2 is FQGNSA in the germline V gene. Here the CDR3 reads CASEAPGTYNEQFF. CDR3 DNA: TGTGCCAGCGAAGCTCCGGGGACCTACAATGAGCAGTTCTTC. Drawing the rest from reference TRBV7-2 and TRBJ2-1, the complete variable domain is GAGVSQSPSNKVTEKGKDVELRCDPISGHTALYWYRQSLGQGLEFLIYFQGNSAPDKSGLPSDRFSAERTGGSVSTLTIQRTQQEDSAVYLCASEAPGTYNEQFFGPGTRLTVL.

The chain employs TRBV30 and TRBJ2-1; 8 bases are a match to TRBD2. J was trimmed by 7 bases and V by 3 bases; bases with no gene match: 8. Germline V lookup: CDR1 GTSNPN, CDR2 SVGIG (reference sequence). CDR3 length equals 14 residues. The CDR3 loop is CAWSPFGGGNEQFF. The CDR3 nucleotides are TGTGCCTGGAGCCCTTTCGGGGGGGGTAATGAGCAGTTCTTC.

The genes are TRBV5-6 and TRBJ2-3; possibly TRBD1 for D (6 bases). This CDR3 has 13 amino acids. Per germline, CDR1 SGHDT and CDR2 YYEEEE. V was trimmed by 4 bases and J by 7 bases, leaving 13 bases between them. The CDR3 here is CASSRTDRNTQYF. As DNA, the CDR3 is TGTGCCAGCAGCCGAACGGACAGAAATACGCAGTATTTT.

In its sample, this clone was seen a few times. The chain recombines TRBV30 with TRBJ2-3; maybe TRBD1 (6 bases). The CDR3 consists of 12 residues. Germline V CDR1 and CDR2: GTSNPN, SVGIG (reference sequence). The V gene lost 5 bases and the J gene lost 2 bases, with 8 bases spanning the gap. In DNA form, the CDR3 reads TGTGCCTGGGCAGGGGTCACAGATACGCAGTATTTT. The encoded protein is CAWAGVTDTQYF. The complete variable domain, with remaining parts taken from reference TRBV30 and TRBJ2-3, reads SQTIHQWPATLVQPVGSPLSLECTVEGTSNPNLYWYRQAAGRGLQLLFYSVGIGQISSEVPQNLSASRPQDRQFILSSKKLLLSDSGFYLCAWAGVTDTQYFGPGTRLTVL.

This sequence joins TRBV9 and TRBJ2-4; a possible D gene is TRBD2 (5 bases). This CDR3 region has 14 residues. V lost 0 bases and J lost 8, with 12 bases in between. From germline, CDR1 is SGDLS and CDR2 YYNGEE. CDR3 sequence (DNA): TGTGCCAGCAGCGTAGAGGGAGACCGGGACATTCAGTACTTC. Translating it yields CASSVEGDRDIQYF.

The chain combines TRBV9 with TRBJ2-7; 10 nucleotides align to TRBD2. J gave up 0 bases and V 3 bases, and 0 bases lay outside the gene matches. This CDR3 contains 14 residues. Germline V gene lookup returns CDR1 SGDLS and CDR2 YYNGEE. The CDR3 protein is CASSGLAGSYEQYF. The CDR3, as DNA: TGTGCCAGCAGCGGACTAGCGGGCTCCTACGAGCAGTACTTC.

The chain couples TRBV14 to TRBJ1-2; 8 bases are shared with TRBD1. This CDR3 comprises 16 residues. CDR1 is SGHDN and CDR2 is FVKESK in the germline V gene. The junction had 10 bases not matched to a gene; V was cut back by 4 bases and J by 3 bases. The CDR3 here is CASSRGQGRKDYGYTF. The CDR3 DNA is TGTGCCAGCAGCCGCGGACAGGGAAGGAAGGACTATGGCTACACCTTC.

The chain carries TRBV30 and TRBJ2-7; no reliable D call. The CDR3 is made up of 13 amino acids. From germline, CDR1 is GTSNPN and CDR2 SVGIG (reference sequence). Trimming stripped 2 bases from V and 3 bases from J, with 11 bases between. The CDR3 reads CAWSTDRLYEQYF. The CDR3 DNA reads TGTGCCTGGAGTACTGATCGGCTCTACGAGCAGTACTTC.

This clone was seen a few times. The CDR3, as DNA: TGCGCCAGCAGCTTTCGAACAGGGAAAGACTACGAGCAGTACTTC. Amino acid sequence: CASSFRTGKDYEQYF. This chain links TRBV5-1 with TRBJ2-7, with D possibly being TRBD1 (6 bases). Deletions cut 2 bases from V and 3 bases from J, with 15 bases between. The germline V gene has CDR1 SGHRS and CDR2 YFSETQ. This CDR3 region has 15 residues.

CDR3 region: CASSQERPGFNEQFF. Written as DNA, the CDR3 is TGCGCCAGCAGCCAAGAAAGGCCAGGGTTCAATGAGCAGTTCTTC. The J gene is TRBJ2-1, the V gene TRBV4-3; possibly TRBD1 for D (5 bases). The CDR3 sequence is 15 residues long. Trimming removed 0 bases at V and 6 bases at J, with 12 bases between. The germline CDR1 and CDR2 sequences are LGHNA and YSLEER.

V is TRBV6-6 and J is TRBJ2-1; 10 bases map to TRBD2. After removal of 5 bases from V and 1 base from J, the junction contained 2 bases not matched to a gene. Germline lookup yields CDR1 MNHNY and CDR2 SVGAGI (reference sequence). The CDR3 is 15 amino acids. CDR3 in amino acids: CASSQLAGSYNEQFF. DNA for the CDR3: TGTGCCAGCAGTCAACTAGCGGGGTCCTACAATGAGCAGTTCTTC.

The V gene is TRBV7-9, the J gene TRBJ1-5, with 8 bases matching TRBD1. The germline gives CDR1 SEHNR, CDR2 FQNEAQ (reference sequence). The CDR3 runs to 14 residues. V gave up 4 bases and J gave up 6 bases; unmatched junction bases: 5. The CDR3 loop reads CASSSDRASQPQHF. CDR3 in DNA: TGTGCCAGCAGCTCGGACAGGGCAAGTCAGCCCCAGCATTTT.

The chain recombines TRBV9 with TRBJ2-1; 8 nucleotides match TRBD1. Germline-derived CDR1 and CDR2 are SGDLS and YYNGEE. The CDR3 is made up of 16 amino acids. With V trimmed by 4 bases and J by 1 base, 7 bases remained unmatched. The CDR3 DNA sequence: TGTGCCAGCAGCCCAACTGGACAGGGTTCCTACAATGAGCAGTTCTTC. This gives the protein CASSPTGQGSYNEQFF.

This chain joins TRBV30 and TRBJ2-7, with D possibly being TRBD2 (6 bases). V shed 4 bases and J shed 0 bases, with 13 bases lying between them. The CDR3 covers 14 residues. CDR1 and CDR2 (germline): GTSNPN, SVGIG (reference sequence). CDR3 coding DNA: TGTGCCTGGAATCCGGGACTGAGCTCCTACGAGCAGTACTTC. It encodes CAWNPGLSSYEQYF.

V usage is TRBV5-4 and J usage is TRBJ2-1, with 9 bases identical to TRBD2. J was trimmed by 8 bases and V by 5 bases; bases with no gene match: 8. This CDR3 has 14 amino acids. Germline V gene data show CDR1 as SGHNT and CDR2 as YYREEE (reference sequence). CDR3 sequence: CASRRTSDSDEQFF. Here the CDR3 DNA reads TGTGCCAGCAGAAGGACTAGCGACAGCGATGAGCAGTTCTTC.

V gene TRBV11-2 combines with J gene TRBJ2-5; D is unresolved. Germline CDR1 reads SGHAT; CDR2 reads FQNNGV. V shed 0 bases and J shed 7 bases, with 3 bases lying between them. The CDR3 spans 11 residues. CDR3 sequence: CASSLEGTQYF. The CDR3 DNA is TGTGCCAGCAGCTTAGAAGGGACCCAGTACTTC.